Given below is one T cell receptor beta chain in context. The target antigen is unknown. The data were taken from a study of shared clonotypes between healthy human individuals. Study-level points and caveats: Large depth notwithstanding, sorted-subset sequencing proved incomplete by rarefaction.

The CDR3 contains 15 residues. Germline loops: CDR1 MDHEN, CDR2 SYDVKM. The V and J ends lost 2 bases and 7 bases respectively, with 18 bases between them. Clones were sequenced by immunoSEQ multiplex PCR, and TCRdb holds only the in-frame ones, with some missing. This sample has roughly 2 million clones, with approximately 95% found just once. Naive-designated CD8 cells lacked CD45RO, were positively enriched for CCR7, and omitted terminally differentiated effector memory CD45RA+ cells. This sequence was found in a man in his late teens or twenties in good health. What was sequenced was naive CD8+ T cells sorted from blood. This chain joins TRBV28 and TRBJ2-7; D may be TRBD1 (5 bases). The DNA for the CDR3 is TGTGCCAGCAGTTTAGTGGGCGCTCTCAAGGGGGAGCAGTACTTC. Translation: CASSLVGALKGEQYF.